One sample yielded the 16 T cell receptor beta chains listed below, sequenced in a study of identical twins. TCRdb re-derived calls from the 5' RACE reads in MiXCR, one entry per CDR3 protein. Found here are under 300,000 distinct CDR3 sequences, roughly 8.7% of them singletons; the top ten hold 2.5% to 3.5%. This sample also belongs to another study, concerning yellow fever vaccine responses in identical twins.

Sample: CD8+ T cells sorted from blood. These TCRs come from a woman younger than 35 in good health.

Concerning this clonotype: A much larger clone lies one base from this, so it may be a read error. This rearrangement joins TRBV12-3 or TRBV12-4 to TRBJ2-1; D remains ambiguous. The CDR3 contains 10 residues. DNA of the CDR3: TGTACCAGCAGTTTCGATGAGCAGTTCTTC. Translated: CTSSFDEQFF.

This clonotype was seen more than once but under ten times. The rearrangement joins TRBV20-1 to TRBJ2-7; D unclear. Germline V gene lookup returns CDR1 DFQATT and CDR2 SNEGSKA (reference sequence). This CDR3 spans 13 amino acids. V was cut by 7 bases and J by 3 bases, with 16 bases left in between. CDR3 coding DNA: TGCAGTGGCAAGAACCGGGCCCACTACGAGCAGTACTTC. Residues: CSGKNRAHYEQYF.

The chain links TRBV29-1 to TRBJ2-2; the D is unclear. The germline V gene encodes CDR1 SQVTM and CDR2 ANQGSEA. The CDR3 has 14 residues. V dropped 4 bases and J dropped 0 bases, with 9 bases sitting between them. CDR3 DNA: TGCAGCGTTGTGGCAGTCGCGAACACCGGGGAGCTGTTTTTT. Amino acid sequence: CSVVAVANTGELFF.

The gene calls are TRBV12-3 or TRBV12-4 and TRBJ2-7, with 10 bases fitting TRBD1. The CDR3 consists of 16 residues. Trimming took 8 bases from V and 0 from J; bases not matched to a gene: 10. The CDR3 bases are TGTGCCAGCCTAGGGGTGGACAGGGGGTCCTCCTACGAGCAGTACTTC. It specifies CASLGVDRGSSYEQYF.

J is TRBJ2-1 and V is TRBV29-1; D possibly matches TRBD1 or TRBD2 (5 bases each). Per germline, CDR1 SQVTM and CDR2 ANQGSEA. V was pared by 5 bases and J by 9 bases, with 14 bases between. The CDR3 length is 12 residues. The CDR3 DNA is TGCAGCGTTCGACATCCGAGGGGTGAGCAGTTCTTC. Translated: CSVRHPRGEQFF.

This clonotype turned up a few times. This chain links TRBV11-2 with TRBJ2-2, with unresolved D. The V gene's germline CDR1 is SGHAT and CDR2 FQNNGV. V lost 5 bases, J lost 7 bases, and 11 bases lay in between. This CDR3 has 13 amino acids. This chain's CDR3 is CASSTPLSGELFF. For the CDR3, the DNA is TGTGCCAGCAGCACGCCCCTGAGCGGGGAGCTGTTTTTT.

This clonotype has at least ten counts. The chain links TRBV20-1 to TRBJ2-5, with TRBD1 identical over 9 bases. V shed 0 bases, J shed 4 bases, and the junction held 3 bases outside the gene matches. The CDR3 is 14 residues long. The germline V gene encodes CDR1 DFQATT and CDR2 SNEGSKA (reference sequence). CDR3 in amino acids: CSAREDRGPETQYF. DNA for the CDR3: TGCAGTGCTAGAGAGGACAGGGGACCAGAGACCCAGTACTTC.

This chain uses TRBV7-9 with TRBJ2-5, with 10 bases fitting TRBD1. In germline, CDR1 is SEHNR, CDR2 FQNEAQ (reference sequence). CDR3 length equals 14 residues. Unmatched junction bases numbered 9, after V lost 8 bases and J lost 6 bases. The CDR3 region is CASVGTGDIQTQYF. The DNA for the CDR3 is TGTGCCAGCGTCGGGACAGGGGACATCCAGACCCAGTACTTC.

V is TRBV7-6 and J is TRBJ2-7; perhaps TRBD1 as D (5 bases). Trimming took 4 bases from V and 2 from J, leaving 12 bases between them. Germline assignment: CDR1 SGHVS and CDR2 FNYEAQ. There are 14 residues in the CDR3. Here the CDR3 reads CASSSTGFPYEQYF. The CDR3 nucleotides are TGTGCCAGCAGCTCAACAGGTTTCCCCTACGAGCAGTACTTC.

This chain uses TRBV3-1 with TRBJ2-2; D is undetermined. Germline CDR1 reads LGHDT; CDR2 reads YNNKEL (reference sequence). Between the trimmed V and J ends, which lost 3 bases and 2 bases, there was a span of 10 bases. The length of the CDR3 is 15 residues. The chain's CDR3 is CASSQLRDNTGELFF. CDR3 DNA: TGTGCCAGCAGCCAGCTCAGAGACAACACCGGGGAGCTGTTTTTT.

There are a few counts of this clonotype. The chain uses TRBV5-6 and TRBJ2-7; D is possibly TRBD2 (5 bases). The CDR3 has 11 amino acids. In germline, CDR1 is SGHDT, CDR2 YYEEEE. Trimming shortened V by 4 bases and J by 7 bases, and 9 bases separated the two germline ends. The CDR3 here is CASSPRAEQYF. The CDR3 DNA reads TGTGCCAGCAGCCCGCGGGCTGAGCAGTACTTC.

A few counts support this clonotype. The gene calls are TRBV10-3 and TRBJ2-5, with a possible D match to TRBD2 (6 bases). This CDR3 is built from 14 residues. Trimming left V 6 bases short and J 2 bases short, with 13 bases between. Per germline, CDR1 ENHRY and CDR2 SYGVKD. This chain's CDR3 is CAIRRDSLQETQYF. As DNA, the CDR3 is TGTGCCATCAGGAGGGACTCTTTACAAGAGACCCAGTACTTC.

In this sample, this clonotype turned up a few times. The CDR3 DNA reads as TGTGCCAGCTCACCGGTGGACAGGGTACGGTCCAAAAACATTCAGTACTTC. It specifies CASSPVDRVRSKNIQYF. The chain combines TRBV18 with TRBJ2-4, with 8 bases lining up with TRBD1. The ends lost 3 bases at V and 2 bases at J; junction bases unmatched: 9. CDR3 length equals 17 residues. Germline assignment: CDR1 KGHSH and CDR2 LQKENI.

The rearrangement uses TRBV28 and TRBJ2-7; D perhaps matches TRBD1 (5 bases). Deletions cut 6 bases from V and 4 bases from J, with 22 bases between. CDR1 is MDHEN, CDR2 SYDVKM, per germline. CDR3 length: 16 amino acids. CDR3 DNA: TGTGCCAGCAGCCCCAACTTGGAGACAGCCATATACGAGCAGTACTTC. It is translated as CASSPNLETAIYEQYF.

This clonotype was recorded many times. The chain couples TRBV7-8 to TRBJ2-7; TRBD2 matches at 11 bases. V was pared by 6 bases and J by 0 bases, with 4 bases of the junction left unmatched. CDR1 SGHVS and CDR2 FQNEAQ come from the germline V gene. CDR3 size: 15 residues. The CDR3 bases are TGTGCCAGCAGTCGGACTAGCGGGTCCTCCTACGAGCAGTACTTC. Protein: CASSRTSGSSYEQYF.

This chain links TRBV7-9 with TRBJ2-1; D is unresolved. This CDR3 contains 13 residues. Looked up from germline, CDR1 is SEHNR and CDR2 is FQNEAQ (reference sequence). With 3 bases removed from V and 5 bases from J, the gap between germline ends came to 8 bases. CDR3 nucleotides: TGTGCCAGCAGCTTCGTCGGGCACAATGAGCAGTTCTTC. Translating it yields CASSFVGHNEQFF.